Presented here are 13 T cell receptor beta chains from one specimen sequenced in a study of blood T cells in healthy people across ages. Primers used in a second PCR of roughly 7 to 11 cycles were a sample-barcoded 5' primer and a J-beta primer mix. TCRdb processed the 5' RACE reads anew with MiXCR; each CDR3 protein has one entry. The sample carries 1,800,000 or so distinct CDR3 sequences, 35% to 50% recorded once. Sequencing was done on a sample of blood. These receptors were collected from a human donor in good health.

Only a few counts were recorded for this clonotype. The chain has TRBV11-2 and TRBJ2-3; TRBD2 matches at 13 bases. V shed 3 bases, J shed 2 bases, and the junction held 11 bases outside the gene matches. CDR3 size: 19 residues. The germline CDR1 and CDR2 sequences are SGHAT and FQNNGV. The DNA for the CDR3 is TGTGCCAGCAGCTTCCGCCCCACCGGGACTAGCGGGGTCACAGATACGCAGTATTTT. Protein sequence: CASSFRPTGTSGVTDTQYF.

The chain uses TRBV18 and TRBJ2-4, with D tentatively TRBD1 or TRBD2 (6 bases each). The tail of the sequence fits TRBJ2-7 better, so the J call may be wrong. This CDR3 has 16 amino acids. Germline V gene sequence: CDR1 KGHSH, CDR2 LQKENI. CDR3 loop: CASSPQTTMEGDEQYF. The CDR3 bases are TGTGCCAGCTCACCCCAAACAACGATGGAGGGGGACGAGCAGTACTTC.

The chain has TRBV6-5 and TRBJ1-2; the D gene is possibly TRBD1 (5 bases). Germline V gene lookup returns CDR1 MNHEY and CDR2 SVGAGI. V gave up 2 bases and J gave up 0 bases, with 7 bases separating them. This CDR3 has 14 residues. CDR3 DNA: TGTGCCAGCAGTTACCAAGGGGCTAACTATGGCTACACCTTC. Translation gives CASSYQGANYGYTF.

V and J are TRBV4-1 and TRBJ2-1, with D possibly being TRBD1 (6 bases). The CDR3 loop spans 16 amino acids. The germline CDR1 and CDR2 sequences are MGHRA and YSYEKL. Trimming left V 3 bases short and J 0 bases short, with 12 bases between. This CDR3 is CASSHKQGTSYNEQFF. The CDR3 nucleotides are TGCGCCAGCAGCCATAAACAGGGAACCTCCTACAATGAGCAGTTCTTC.

V usage is TRBV28 and J usage is TRBJ2-5; D might be TRBD2 (5 bases). The germline V gene encodes CDR1 MDHEN and CDR2 SYDVKM. V was trimmed by 6 bases and J by 4 bases, leaving 9 bases between them. This CDR3 is built from 12 residues. CDR3 residues: CASSGDGETQYF. CDR3 in DNA: TGTGCCAGCAGCGGGGATGGAGAGACCCAGTACTTC.

This clonotype was recorded a few times. The chain has TRBV29-1 and TRBJ1-2; D unresolved. Between the trimmed V and J ends, which lost 6 bases and 2 bases, there was a span of 10 bases. CDR1 is SQVTM and CDR2 is ANQGSEA in the germline V gene. CDR3 length: 12 amino acids. DNA for the CDR3: TGCAGCGTACAGCAGTGGAACTATGGCTACACCTTC. It codes for CSVQQWNYGYTF.

The chain joins TRBV5-6 to TRBJ2-2, with no clear D. The V gene lost 7 bases and the J gene lost 2 bases, with 12 bases spanning the gap. CDR1 and CDR2 (germline): SGHDT, YYEEEE. CDR3 size: 14 residues. DNA for the CDR3: TGTGCCAGCGACCACAGACCTAACACCGGGGAGCTGTTTTTT. Translating it yields CASDHRPNTGELFF.

A few counts support this clonotype. The rearrangement joins TRBV5-1 to TRBJ1-5; no reliable D call. V lost 0 bases and J lost 0, with 7 bases in between. Germline CDR1 and CDR2: SGHRS and YFSETQ. The CDR3 length is 15 residues. In nucleotides, the CDR3 is TGCGCCAGCAGCTTGGGGGAGTTTAGCAATCAGCCCCAGCATTTT. This codes for CASSLGEFSNQPQHF. Filled out from reference TRBV5-1 and TRBJ1-5, the complete variable domain reads KAGVTQTPRYLIKTRGQQVTLSCSPISGHRSVSWYQQTPGQGLQFLFEYFSETQRNKGNFPGRFSGRQFSNSRSEMNVSTLELGDSALYLCASSLGEFSNQPQHFGDGTRLSIL.

This clonotype came up a few times. Sequence at one end of the junction differs from germline and may be a read error. The chain couples TRBV10-3 to TRBJ1-5; D is uncertain. Germline lookup yields CDR1 ENHRY and CDR2 SYGVKD. The CDR3 has 13 residues. CDR3 protein: CATSSNSNQPQHF. The CDR3 nucleotides are TGTGCCACCAGTTCAAATAGCAATCAGCCCCAGCATTTT.

This clonotype was recorded only once. The rearrangement uses TRBV4-3 and TRBJ1-2, with D tentatively TRBD1 (6 bases). CDR1 is LGHNA, CDR2 YSLEER, per germline. The germline V and J ends were trimmed by 0 bases and 6 bases, with 17 bases remaining between them. The CDR3 consists of 16 residues. The DNA for the CDR3 is TGCGCCAGCAGCCAAGACAGGGGTGGGTATGGGAATGGCTACACCTTC. As protein: CASSQDRGGYGNGYTF.

This clonotype is a singleton in its sample. This chain joins TRBV5-5 and TRBJ2-3, with D tentatively TRBD2 (5 bases). The germline V gene encodes CDR1 SGHKS and CDR2 YYEKEE (reference sequence). The CDR3 is 15 amino acids. The V end lost 1 base, the J end lost 5 bases, and 14 bases lay between the germline ends. The CDR3: CASSLWRTPGDTQYF. CDR3 bases: TGTGCCAGCAGCTTGTGGAGGACCCCTGGAGATACGCAGTATTTT.

The chain combines TRBV5-1 with TRBJ2-2; 9 bases are shared with TRBD1. This CDR3 is 15 amino acids long. V lost 4 bases to trimming and J lost 7 bases; unmatched junction nucleotides: 8. Germline assignment: CDR1 SGHRS and CDR2 YFSETQ. The CDR3 here is CASSPDRGEGGELFF. CDR3 bases: TGCGCCAGCAGCCCGGACAGGGGAGAAGGCGGGGAGCTGTTTTTT.

The CDR3 is CASSLADLSSYNEQFF. In nucleotides, the CDR3 is TGCGCCAGCAGCTTGGCCGACCTCAGCTCCTACAATGAGCAGTTCTTC. This chain uses TRBV5-1 with TRBJ2-1; D gene ambiguous. V lost 0 bases to trimming and J lost 0 bases, with 10 bases between them. The CDR3 consists of 16 residues. Germline V gene sequence: CDR1 SGHRS, CDR2 YFSETQ.